This T cell receptor beta chain originates from a study of blood T cell repertoires in COVID-19. As for the study in general: Spain, Italy and the United States supplied samples that represented acute and convalescent COVID-19. PBMCs, B-cell-depleted T cells, or T cells provided the cDNA or gDNA that made up the material.

There are 17 residues in the CDR3. The V segment lost 7 bases and the J segment 3 bases; nucleotides outside the gene matches: 16. Germline CDR1 MDHEN, CDR2 SYDVKM. Authors' methods: The assay estimated nucleated cells by amplifying reference gene primers. Repertoires were generated with immunoSEQ multiplex PCR, while TCRdb's copy carries only in-frame clones and drops some. The V and J calls and the clone size are those of that table, but D and trimming were determined from the DNA. The sample consists of roughly 100,000 clones, 88% of them appearing once. V gene TRBV28 combines with J gene TRBJ1-2, with 8 bases that match TRBD1. Sequencing was carried out using peripheral blood. The receptor's source is a human donor in a cohort sampled during active COVID-19. DNA of the CDR3: TGTGCCAGCAACCAGGCCCCCGGGACAGGTGATTACTATGGCTACACCTTC. Amino acids: CASNQAPGTGDYYGYTF.